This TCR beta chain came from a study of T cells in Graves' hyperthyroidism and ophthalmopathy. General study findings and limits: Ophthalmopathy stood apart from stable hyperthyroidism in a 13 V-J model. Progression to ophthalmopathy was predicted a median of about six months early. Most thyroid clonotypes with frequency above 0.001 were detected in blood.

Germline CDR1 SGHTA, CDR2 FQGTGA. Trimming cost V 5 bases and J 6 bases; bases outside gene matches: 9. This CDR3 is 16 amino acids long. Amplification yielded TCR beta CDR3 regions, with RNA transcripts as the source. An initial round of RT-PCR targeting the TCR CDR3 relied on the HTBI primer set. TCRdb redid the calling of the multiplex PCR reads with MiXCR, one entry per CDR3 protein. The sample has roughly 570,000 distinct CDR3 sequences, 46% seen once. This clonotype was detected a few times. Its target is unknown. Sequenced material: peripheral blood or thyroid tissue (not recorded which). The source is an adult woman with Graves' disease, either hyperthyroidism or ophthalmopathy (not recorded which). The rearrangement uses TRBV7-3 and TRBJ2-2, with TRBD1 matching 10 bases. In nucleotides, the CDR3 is TGTGCCAGCAGCATGTGGGCGGGGACAGGGGCCGGGGAGCTGTTTTTT. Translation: CASSMWAGTGAGELFF.